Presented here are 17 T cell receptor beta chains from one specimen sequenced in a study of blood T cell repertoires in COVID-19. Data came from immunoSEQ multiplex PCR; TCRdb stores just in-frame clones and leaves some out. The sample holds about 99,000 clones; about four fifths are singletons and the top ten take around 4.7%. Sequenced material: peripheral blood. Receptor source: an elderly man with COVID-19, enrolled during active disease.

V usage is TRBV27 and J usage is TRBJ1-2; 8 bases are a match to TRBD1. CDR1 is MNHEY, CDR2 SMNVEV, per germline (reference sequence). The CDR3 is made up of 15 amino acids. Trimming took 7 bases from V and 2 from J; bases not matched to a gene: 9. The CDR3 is CASTPPDRENYGYTF. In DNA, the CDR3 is TGTGCCAGCACCCCACCGGACAGGGAGAACTATGGCTACACCTTC.

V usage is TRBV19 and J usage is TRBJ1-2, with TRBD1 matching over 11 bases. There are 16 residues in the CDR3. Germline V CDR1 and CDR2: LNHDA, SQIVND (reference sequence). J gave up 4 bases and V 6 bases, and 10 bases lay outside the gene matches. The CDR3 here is CASRVLRTGGVYGYTF. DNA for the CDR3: TGTGCCAGTAGGGTTCTTAGGACAGGGGGCGTCTATGGCTACACCTTC.

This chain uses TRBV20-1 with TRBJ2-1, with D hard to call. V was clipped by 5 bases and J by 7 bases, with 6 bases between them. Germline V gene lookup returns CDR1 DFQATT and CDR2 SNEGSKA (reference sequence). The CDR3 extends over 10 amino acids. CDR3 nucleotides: TGCAGTGCTGGCAGAAATGAGCAGTTCTTC. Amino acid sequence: CSAGRNEQFF.

CDR3 sequence: CASRRTGNEKLFF. The DNA for the CDR3 is TGTGCCAGCAGACGGACAGGGAATGAAAAACTGTTTTTT. This chain connects TRBV2 to TRBJ1-4; TRBD1 matches 8 bases. From germline, CDR1 is SNHLY and CDR2 FYNNEI. V lost 6 bases to trimming and J lost 5 bases; unmatched junction nucleotides: 2. The CDR3 loop spans 13 amino acids.

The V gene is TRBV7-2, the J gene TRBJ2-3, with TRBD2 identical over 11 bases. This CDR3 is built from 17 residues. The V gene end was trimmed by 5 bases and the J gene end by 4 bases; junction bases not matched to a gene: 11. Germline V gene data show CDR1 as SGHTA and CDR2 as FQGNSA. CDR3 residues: CASSPGSGGAQADTQYF. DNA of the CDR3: TGTGCCAGCAGCCCAGGTAGCGGGGGGGCCCAGGCAGATACGCAGTATTTT.

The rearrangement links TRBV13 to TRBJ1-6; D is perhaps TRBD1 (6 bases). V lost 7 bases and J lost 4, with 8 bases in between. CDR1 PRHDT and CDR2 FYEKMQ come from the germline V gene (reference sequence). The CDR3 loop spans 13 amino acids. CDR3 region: CASKTGYNSPLHF. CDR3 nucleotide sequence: TGTGCCAGCAAAACAGGGTATAATTCACCCCTCCACTTT.

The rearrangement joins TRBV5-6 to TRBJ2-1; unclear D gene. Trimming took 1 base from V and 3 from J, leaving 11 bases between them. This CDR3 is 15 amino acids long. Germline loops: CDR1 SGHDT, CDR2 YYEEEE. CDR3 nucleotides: TGTGCCAGCAGCTTGTTTCAGGCCTTCTACAATGAGCAGTTCTTC. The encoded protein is CASSLFQAFYNEQFF. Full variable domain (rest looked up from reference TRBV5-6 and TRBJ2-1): DAGVTQSPTHLIKTRGQQVTLRCSPKSGHDTVSWYQQALGQGPQFIFQYYEEEERQRGNFPDRFSGHQFPNYSSELNVNALLLGDSALYLCASSLFQAFYNEQFFGPGTRLTVL.

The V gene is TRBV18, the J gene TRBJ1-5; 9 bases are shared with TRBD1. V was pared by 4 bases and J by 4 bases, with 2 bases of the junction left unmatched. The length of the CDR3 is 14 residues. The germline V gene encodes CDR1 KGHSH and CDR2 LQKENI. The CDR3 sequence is CASSRDRGNQPQHF. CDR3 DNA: TGTGCCAGCTCACGTGACAGGGGGAATCAGCCCCAGCATTTT.

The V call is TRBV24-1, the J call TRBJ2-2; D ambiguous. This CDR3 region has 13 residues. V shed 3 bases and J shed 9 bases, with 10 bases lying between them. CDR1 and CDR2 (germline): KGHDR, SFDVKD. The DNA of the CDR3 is TGTGCCACCAGTGATCTAAAGTTCCGGGAGCTGTTTTTT. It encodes CATSDLKFRELFF.

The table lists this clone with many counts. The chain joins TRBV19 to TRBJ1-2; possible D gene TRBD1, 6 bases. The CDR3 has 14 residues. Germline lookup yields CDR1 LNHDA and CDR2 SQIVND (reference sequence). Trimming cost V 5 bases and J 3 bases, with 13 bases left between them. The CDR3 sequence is CASSADGTYYGYTF. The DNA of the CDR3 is TGTGCCAGTAGTGCTGACGGGACATACTATGGCTACACCTTC.

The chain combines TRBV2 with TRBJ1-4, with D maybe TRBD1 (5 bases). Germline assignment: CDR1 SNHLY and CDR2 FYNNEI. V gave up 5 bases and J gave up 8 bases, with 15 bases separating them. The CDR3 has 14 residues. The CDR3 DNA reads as TGTGCCAGCAGTCCGCCCTCAGGGAGGGAAAAACTGTTTTTT. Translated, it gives CASSPPSGREKLFF.

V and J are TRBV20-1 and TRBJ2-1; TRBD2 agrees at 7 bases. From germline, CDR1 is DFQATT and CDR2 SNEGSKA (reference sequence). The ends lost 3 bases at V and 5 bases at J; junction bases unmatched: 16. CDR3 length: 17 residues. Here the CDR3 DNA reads TGCAGTGCTAGTGGAGCGGGAATCGGTACTGGCAACAATGAGCAGTTCTTC. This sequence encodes CSASGAGIGTGNNEQFF.

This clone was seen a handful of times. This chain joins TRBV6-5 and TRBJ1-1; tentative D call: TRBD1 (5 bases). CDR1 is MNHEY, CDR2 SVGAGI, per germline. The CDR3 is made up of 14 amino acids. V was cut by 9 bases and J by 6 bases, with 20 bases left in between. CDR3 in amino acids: CASLVVGTPPEAFF. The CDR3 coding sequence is TGTGCCAGTCTAGTCGTCGGGACTCCACCTGAAGCTTTCTTT.

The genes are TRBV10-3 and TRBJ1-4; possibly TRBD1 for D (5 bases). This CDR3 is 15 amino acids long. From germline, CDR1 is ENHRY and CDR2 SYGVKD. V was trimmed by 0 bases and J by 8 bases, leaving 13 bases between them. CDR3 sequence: CAISESRGGREKLFF. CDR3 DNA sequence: TGTGCCATCAGTGAGTCGAGGGGAGGACGGGAAAAACTGTTTTTT.

The CDR3 region is CSVQGQGNTEAFF. As DNA, the CDR3 is TGCAGCGTTCAAGGACAGGGGAACACTGAAGCTTTCTTT. The rearrangement uses TRBV29-1 and TRBJ1-1; 8 nucleotides align to TRBD1. After removal of 5 bases from V and 1 base from J, the junction contained 3 bases not matched to a gene. The CDR3 runs to 13 residues. CDR1 is SQVTM, CDR2 ANQGSEA, per germline.

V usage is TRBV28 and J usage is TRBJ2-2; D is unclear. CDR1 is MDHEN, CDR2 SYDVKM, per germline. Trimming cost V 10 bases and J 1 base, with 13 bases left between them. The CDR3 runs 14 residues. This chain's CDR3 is CATWRGQNTGELFF. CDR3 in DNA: TGTGCCACCTGGCGTGGGCAGAACACCGGGGAGCTGTTTTTT.

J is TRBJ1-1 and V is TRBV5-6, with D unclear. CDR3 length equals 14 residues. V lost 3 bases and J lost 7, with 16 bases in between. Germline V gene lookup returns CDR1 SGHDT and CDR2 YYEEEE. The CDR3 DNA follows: TGTGCCAGCAGCTCATTAGACTCAATAGGTGAAGCTTTCTTT. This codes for CASSSLDSIGEAFF.